This T cell receptor (beta chain) was sequenced during a study of memory CD4+ T cells and cytomegalovirus serostatus. Study-level results: Each of 55 to 80 CMV-associated TCRbeta sequences occurred in one to five individuals.

TCRdb keeps only in-frame clones here, not all; method: immunoSEQ multiplex PCR. Among around 88,000 clones listed, under 90% were seen once. Of note for this clone: Antigen specificity is unknown.

V was cut by 6 bases and J by 7 bases, with 15 bases left in between. This CDR3 is built from 13 residues. CDR1 is MNHEY and CDR2 is SMNVEV in the germline V gene (reference sequence). Single viable CD3+CD4+CD8-CD45RO+ cells were sorted as the memory CD4+ T cells. This rearrangement joins TRBV27 to TRBJ1-1; D is possibly TRBD1 (6 bases). The sample taken for sequencing was memory CD4+ T cells from blood. The receptor comes from an adult in good health and CMV-seropositive. This CDR3 is CASRSQGLVEAFF. In DNA, the CDR3 is TGTGCCAGCAGGAGCCAGGGGTTGGTTGAAGCTTTCTTT.